These T cell receptor beta chains were read from a single sample in a study of blood T cell repertoires in COVID-19. The table came from immunoSEQ multiplex PCR; TCRdb's copy has only in-frame clones and leaves some out. The table shows a few hundred thousand clones, with 80% to 90% occurring only once. Sequenced input: PBMCs or T cells enriched from blood (not recorded which). These receptors were collected from a woman aged 60 to 75 who had recovered from COVID-19. Each CDR3 is given with its conserved first and last residue. The order of the fields is CDR3 DNA, CDR3 protein, clone size, D gene, V gene, J gene. A D gene is named only where the DNA matches it firmly. Clone size is not always given. Where it is, it says once, few, many or a class for expanded clones.

cdr3_nt: TGTGCCAGCATTCAACAGGGCTCCTACAATGAGCAGTTCTTC; cdr3_aa: CASIQQGSYNEQFF; clone_size: -; d_call: -; v_call: TRBV6-5; j_call: TRBJ2-1
cdr3_nt: TGTGCTAGTGGTTTGGTACTAGGGACACTTAGTGAAGCTTTCTTT; cdr3_aa: CASGLVLGTLSEAFF; clone_size: -; d_call: -; v_call: TRBV12-5; j_call: TRBJ1-1
cdr3_nt: TGTGCCAGCTCACCACCTTTCGGCCCCGGGGCTAACTATGGCTACACCTTC; cdr3_aa: CASSPPFGPGANYGYTF; clone_size: -; d_call: -; v_call: TRBV18; j_call: TRBJ1-2
cdr3_nt: TGTGCCAGCAGCTTAGTGGCAGTACAGGAGCAGTACTTC; cdr3_aa: CASSLVAVQEQYF; clone_size: -; d_call: -; v_call: TRBV7-9; j_call: TRBJ2-7
cdr3_nt: TGTGCCAGCAGTGAATGGCAGGGGAGTGAAAAACTGTTTTTT; cdr3_aa: CASSEWQGSEKLFF; clone_size: -; d_call: -; v_call: TRBV2; j_call: TRBJ1-4
cdr3_nt: TGTGCAAGTCGCTTAGGGCCCGGGACACGGTTTGATGAGCAGTTCTTC; cdr3_aa: CASRLGPGTRFDEQFF; clone_size: -; d_call: -; v_call: TRBV12-2; j_call: TRBJ2-1
cdr3_nt: TGTGCCAGCAGCTCTCAGGACAGGTCCCAAGAGACCCAGTACTTC; cdr3_aa: CASSSQDRSQETQYF; clone_size: -; d_call: TRBD1; v_call: TRBV5-6; j_call: TRBJ2-5
cdr3_nt: TGTGCCAGCAGCCAAGGGACTAGCGTCGCCAAAAACATTCAGTACTTC; cdr3_aa: CASSQGTSVAKNIQYF; clone_size: -; d_call: TRBD2; v_call: TRBV3-1/TRBV3-2; j_call: TRBJ2-4
cdr3_nt: TGCAGTGCTAGTCGGGTCCCTGAAGCTTTCTTT; cdr3_aa: CSASRVPEAFF; clone_size: -; d_call: -; v_call: TRBV20-1; j_call: TRBJ1-1
cdr3_nt: TGTGCCAGCAGTTTATACACAGATACGCAGTATTTT; cdr3_aa: CASSLYTDTQYF; clone_size: few; d_call: -; v_call: TRBV7-9; j_call: TRBJ2-3
cdr3_nt: TGCAGTGCTAGCAGGGAGGAAGGCTACACCTTC; cdr3_aa: CSASREEGYTF; clone_size: -; d_call: -; v_call: TRBV20-1; j_call: TRBJ1-2
cdr3_nt: TGTGCCACCAGCAGAGAGAAACTAGCGGGGGGGCCACGGACTTCAGAAGAGACCCAGTACTTC; cdr3_aa: CATSREKLAGGPRTSEETQYF; clone_size: -; d_call: TRBD2; v_call: TRBV15; j_call: TRBJ2-5
cdr3_nt: TGTGCCAGTAGTATAGTCCCACGAGGGCCTGAAGGGTACAATGAGCAGTTCTTC; cdr3_aa: CASSIVPRGPEGYNEQFF; clone_size: -; d_call: -; v_call: TRBV19; j_call: TRBJ2-1
cdr3_nt: TGCGCCAGCAGCCAAGATCAAGGGGCAGTGGGTAATTCACCCCTCCACTTT; cdr3_aa: CASSQDQGAVGNSPLHF; clone_size: -; d_call: -; v_call: TRBV4-1; j_call: TRBJ1-6
cdr3_nt: TGTGCCAGCAGCCTGTACTACTCACCCCTCCACTTT; cdr3_aa: CASSLYYSPLHF; clone_size: -; d_call: -; v_call: TRBV14; j_call: TRBJ1-6
cdr3_nt: TGCAGTGCTAGTTTAGGAAACACCATATATTTT; cdr3_aa: CSASLGNTIYF; clone_size: once; d_call: -; v_call: TRBV20-1; j_call: TRBJ1-3
cdr3_nt: TGTGCCAGCAGCTTAGGAGGAAATTTGAACACTGAAGCTTTCTTT; cdr3_aa: CASSLGGNLNTEAFF; clone_size: -; d_call: -; v_call: TRBV7-8; j_call: TRBJ1-1
cdr3_nt: TGTGCCAGCAGCTTCCGGGACAATGAGCAGTTCTTC; cdr3_aa: CASSFRDNEQFF; clone_size: -; d_call: -; v_call: TRBV11-3; j_call: TRBJ2-1
cdr3_nt: TGTGCCATCAGTGAGTCGGACAGGCGTGGGTCAGGTCAGCCCCAGCATTTT; cdr3_aa: CAISESDRRGSGQPQHF; clone_size: -; d_call: TRBD1; v_call: TRBV10-3; j_call: TRBJ1-5
cdr3_nt: TGCGCCAGCAGCCATGGGACAGGGGGTTCCTCCTACGAGCAGTACTTC; cdr3_aa: CASSHGTGGSSYEQYF; clone_size: -; d_call: TRBD1; v_call: TRBV4-1; j_call: TRBJ2-7
cdr3_nt: TGTGCCAGCAGCTCACCGGGACAGATTTACAATGAGCAGTTCTTC; cdr3_aa: CASSSPGQIYNEQFF; clone_size: -; d_call: TRBD1; v_call: TRBV7-8; j_call: TRBJ2-1
cdr3_nt: TGTGCCAGCAGCCAACTTAGGGGCAGCAACTATGGCTACACCTTC; cdr3_aa: CASSQLRGSNYGYTF; clone_size: -; d_call: -; v_call: TRBV14; j_call: TRBJ1-2
cdr3_nt: TGTGCCAGCAGCTTAGGTGGGGGACAAGGGCGCGGCTACACCTTC; cdr3_aa: CASSLGGGQGRGYTF; clone_size: -; d_call: -; v_call: TRBV7-2; j_call: TRBJ1-2
cdr3_nt: TGCGCCAGCAGTGAAGAGAGCTCCTATAATTCACCCCTCCACTTT; cdr3_aa: CASSEESSYNSPLHF; clone_size: -; d_call: -; v_call: TRBV10-2; j_call: TRBJ1-6
cdr3_nt: TGCGCCAGCAGCGAGACAGGGGGCGGGAACACTGAAGCTTTCTTT; cdr3_aa: CASSETGGGNTEAFF; clone_size: -; d_call: TRBD1; v_call: TRBV5-1; j_call: TRBJ1-1
cdr3_nt: TGTGCCAGCAGCTTAGCCGGGGGAGAGACCCAGTACTTC; cdr3_aa: CASSLAGGETQYF; clone_size: -; d_call: -; v_call: TRBV7-9; j_call: TRBJ2-5
cdr3_nt: TGTGCCAGCCGCACGAGCGGCGGGGTGCAGGGGTTCTTC; cdr3_aa: CASRTSGGVQGFF; clone_size: -; d_call: -; v_call: TRBV11-2; j_call: TRBJ2-1
cdr3_nt: TGTGCCAGCAGACAGGGGCCCTTCTACGAGCAGTACTTC; cdr3_aa: CASRQGPFYEQYF; clone_size: -; d_call: TRBD1; v_call: TRBV12-3/TRBV12-4; j_call: TRBJ2-7
cdr3_nt: TGCGCCAGCAGCCAAACAGGGAGTAATTCACCCCTCCACTTT; cdr3_aa: CASSQTGSNSPLHF; clone_size: -; d_call: -; v_call: TRBV4-1; j_call: TRBJ1-6
cdr3_nt: TGTGCCAGCAGCATGACTAGTAGGGAGACCCAGTACTTC; cdr3_aa: CASSMTSRETQYF; clone_size: -; d_call: -; v_call: TRBV27; j_call: TRBJ2-5
cdr3_nt: TGTGCCAGCAGCGGGAGCGGGGCCACAGATACGCAGTATTTT; cdr3_aa: CASSGSGATDTQYF; clone_size: few; d_call: TRBD2; v_call: TRBV5-6; j_call: TRBJ2-3
cdr3_nt: TGTGCCAGCAGCCAACCTACCGGAGGGACTGAAGCTTTCTTT; cdr3_aa: CASSQPTGGTEAFF; clone_size: -; d_call: -; v_call: TRBV3-1/TRBV3-2; j_call: TRBJ1-1
cdr3_nt: TGTGCCAGTAGTTTAGGACAGGGGGCCACTGAAGCTTTCTTT; cdr3_aa: CASSLGQGATEAFF; clone_size: -; d_call: TRBD1; v_call: TRBV19; j_call: TRBJ1-1
cdr3_nt: TGTGCCAGCAGTTTATGGCGACTAGCGGGGGGGCCCGGGGAGCTGTTTTTT; cdr3_aa: CASSLWRLAGGPGELFF; clone_size: many; d_call: TRBD2; v_call: TRBV28; j_call: TRBJ2-2
cdr3_nt: TGTGCCAGCACCTTCACGGGGGGGGGAAACACCATATATTTT; cdr3_aa: CASTFTGGGNTIYF; clone_size: -; d_call: -; v_call: TRBV2; j_call: TRBJ1-3
cdr3_nt: TGTGCCAGCGAGGGAGCGAACACCGGGGAGCTGTTTTTT; cdr3_aa: CASEGANTGELFF; clone_size: -; d_call: -; v_call: TRBV6-5; j_call: TRBJ2-2